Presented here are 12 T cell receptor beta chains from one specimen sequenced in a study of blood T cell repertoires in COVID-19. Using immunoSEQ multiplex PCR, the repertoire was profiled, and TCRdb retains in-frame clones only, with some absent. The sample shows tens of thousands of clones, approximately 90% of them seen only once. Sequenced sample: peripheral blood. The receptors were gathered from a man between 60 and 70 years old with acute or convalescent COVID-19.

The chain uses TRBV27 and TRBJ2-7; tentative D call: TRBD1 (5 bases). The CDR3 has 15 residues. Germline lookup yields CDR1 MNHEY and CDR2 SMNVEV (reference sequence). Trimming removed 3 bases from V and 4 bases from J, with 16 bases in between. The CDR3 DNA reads TGTGCCAGCAGTTTTGATGACAGTGGTCTTTACGAGCAGTACTTC. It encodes CASSFDDSGLYEQYF.

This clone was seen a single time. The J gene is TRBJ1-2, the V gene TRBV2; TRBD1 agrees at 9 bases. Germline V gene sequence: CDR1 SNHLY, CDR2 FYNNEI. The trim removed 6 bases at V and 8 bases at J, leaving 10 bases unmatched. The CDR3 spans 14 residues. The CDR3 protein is CASSRGTGTKGYTF. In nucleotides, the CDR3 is TGTGCCAGCAGCAGAGGGACAGGGACTAAAGGCTACACCTTC.

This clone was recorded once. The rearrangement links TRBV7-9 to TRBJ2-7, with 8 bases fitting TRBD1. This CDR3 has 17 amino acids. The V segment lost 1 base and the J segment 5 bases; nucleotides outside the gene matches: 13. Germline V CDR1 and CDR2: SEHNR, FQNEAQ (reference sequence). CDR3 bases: TGTGCCAGCAGCTTAGTTCTTTCGGACAGGGCCCTCGACGAGCAGTACTTC. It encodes CASSLVLSDRALDEQYF.

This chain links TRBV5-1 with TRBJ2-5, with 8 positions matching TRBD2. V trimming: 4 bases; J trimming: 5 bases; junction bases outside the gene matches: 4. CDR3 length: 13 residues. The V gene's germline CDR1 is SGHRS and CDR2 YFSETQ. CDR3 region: CASSRGGLETQYF. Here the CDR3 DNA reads TGCGCCAGCAGCCGCGGGGGGCTGGAGACCCAGTACTTC.

In DNA, the CDR3 is TGCGCCAGCAGCCCGGGGGGGACAGGGACGTACGAGCAGTACTTC. Residues: CASSPGGTGTYEQYF. V usage is TRBV5-1 and J usage is TRBJ2-7; a possible D gene is TRBD1 (9 bases). Germline loops: CDR1 SGHRS, CDR2 YFSETQ. The CDR3 runs to 15 residues. Trimming pared 4 bases from V and 4 bases from J, leaving 18 bases between.

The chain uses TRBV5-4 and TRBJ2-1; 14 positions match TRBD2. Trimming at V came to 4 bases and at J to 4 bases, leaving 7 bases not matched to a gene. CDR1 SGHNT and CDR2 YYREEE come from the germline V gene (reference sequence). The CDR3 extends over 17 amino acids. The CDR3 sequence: CASSPGTSGGGYNEQFF. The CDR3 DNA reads TGTGCCAGCAGCCCAGGGACTAGCGGGGGTGGGTACAATGAGCAGTTCTTC. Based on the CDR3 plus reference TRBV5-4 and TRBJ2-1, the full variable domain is ETGVTQSPTHLIKTRGQQVTLRCSSQSGHNTVSWYQQALGQGPQFIFQYYREEENGRGNFPPRFSGLQFPNYSSELNVNALELDDSALYLCASSPGTSGGGYNEQFFGPGTRLTVL.

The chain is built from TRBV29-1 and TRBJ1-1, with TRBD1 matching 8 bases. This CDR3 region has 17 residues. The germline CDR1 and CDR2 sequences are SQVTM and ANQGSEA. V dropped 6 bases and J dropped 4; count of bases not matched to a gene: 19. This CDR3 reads CSVRTGQVSPRSTEAFF. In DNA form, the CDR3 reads TGCAGCGTCAGGACGGGACAGGTGTCCCCGAGGAGCACTGAAGCTTTCTTT.

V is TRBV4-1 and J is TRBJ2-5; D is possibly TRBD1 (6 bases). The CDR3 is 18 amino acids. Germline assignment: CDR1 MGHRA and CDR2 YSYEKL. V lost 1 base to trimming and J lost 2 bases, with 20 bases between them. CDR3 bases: TGCGCCAGCAGCCAAGGCAGCGGACAGAGGAGTATACAAGAGACCCAGTACTTC. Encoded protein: CASSQGSGQRSIQETQYF.

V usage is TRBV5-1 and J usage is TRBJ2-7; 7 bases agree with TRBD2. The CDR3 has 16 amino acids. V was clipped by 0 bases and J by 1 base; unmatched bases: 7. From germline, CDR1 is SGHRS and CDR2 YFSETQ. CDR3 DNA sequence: TGCGCCAGCAGCTTGGTCGGTGCGGGGGTGTCCTACGAGCAGTACTTC. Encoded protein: CASSLVGAGVSYEQYF.

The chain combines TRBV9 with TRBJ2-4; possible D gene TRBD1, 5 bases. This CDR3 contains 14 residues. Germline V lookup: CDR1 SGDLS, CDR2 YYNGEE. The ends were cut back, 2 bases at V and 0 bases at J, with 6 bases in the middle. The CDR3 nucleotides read TGTGCCAGCAGCGTTGGGGCAGCCAAAAACATTCAGTACTTC. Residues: CASSVGAAKNIQYF.

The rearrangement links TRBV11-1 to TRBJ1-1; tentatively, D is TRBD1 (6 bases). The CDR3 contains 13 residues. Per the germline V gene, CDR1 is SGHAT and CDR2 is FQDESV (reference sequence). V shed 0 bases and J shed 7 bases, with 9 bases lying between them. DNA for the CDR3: TGTGCCAGCAGCTTAGCTGGACAGAGTGAAGCTTTCTTT. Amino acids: CASSLAGQSEAFF.

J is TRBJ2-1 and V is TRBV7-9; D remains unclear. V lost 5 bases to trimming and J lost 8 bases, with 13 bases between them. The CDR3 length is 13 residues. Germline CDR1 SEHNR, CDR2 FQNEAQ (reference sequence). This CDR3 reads CASSPLSLDEQFF. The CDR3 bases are TGTGCCAGCAGCCCTCTTAGCCTGGATGAGCAGTTCTTC.